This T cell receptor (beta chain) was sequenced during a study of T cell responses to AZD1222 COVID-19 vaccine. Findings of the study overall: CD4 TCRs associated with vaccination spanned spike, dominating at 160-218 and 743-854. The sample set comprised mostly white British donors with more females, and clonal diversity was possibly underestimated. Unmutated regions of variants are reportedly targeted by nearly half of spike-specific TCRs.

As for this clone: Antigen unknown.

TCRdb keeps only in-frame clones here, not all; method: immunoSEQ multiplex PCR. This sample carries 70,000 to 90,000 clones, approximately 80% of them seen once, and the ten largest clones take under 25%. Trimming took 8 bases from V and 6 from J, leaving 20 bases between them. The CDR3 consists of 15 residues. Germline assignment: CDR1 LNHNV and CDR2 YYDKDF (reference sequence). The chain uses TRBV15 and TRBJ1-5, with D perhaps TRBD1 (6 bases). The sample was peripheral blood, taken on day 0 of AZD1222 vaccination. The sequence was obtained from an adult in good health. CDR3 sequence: CATDAGGQLSQPQHF. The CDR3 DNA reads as TGTGCCACCGACGCCGGGGGGCAGTTAAGTCAGCCCCAGCATTTT.